Included here is one TCR beta chain sequence, with context. The data derive from a study of blood T cell repertoires in COVID-19. Method: immunoSEQ multiplex PCR; TCRdb's copy keeps in-frame clones and lacks some. The sample contains about 74,000 clones, roughly four fifths of which appear only once. The CDR3 contains 15 residues. With 0 bases clipped from V and 1 base from J, the junction kept 3 bases outside the gene matches. The germline CDR1 and CDR2 sequences are KGHSH and LQKENI. Sequencing used peripheral blood. This chain joins TRBV18 and TRBJ2-7, with TRBD1 identical over 7 bases. This clonotype originated in a man in his sixties or seventies with active or convalescent COVID-19. CDR3: CASSPPWGQSYEQYF. The CDR3 bases are TGTGCCAGCTCACCACCTTGGGGACAGTCCTACGAGCAGTACTTC.